This T cell receptor beta chain is drawn from a study of blood T cells in healthy people across ages. Study results and caveats: Percentage of naive T cells showed a strong correlation with TCR beta diversity.

Isolation per sample recovered at least 6.5 million PBMCs. Combining a sample-barcoded 5' primer with a J-beta primer mix, a second PCR ran for 7 to 11 cycles. Using its own MiXCR run on the 5' RACE reads, TCRdb lists one record per CDR3 protein. The sample includes fewer than 1,000,000 distinct CDR3 sequences, under 45% seen only once; the top ten take around 21%. With regard to this clonotype: As yet, its antigen is unknown.

V trimming: 8 bases; J trimming: 5 bases; junction bases outside the gene matches: 8. Germline values: CDR1 SQVTM, CDR2 ANQGSEA. The CDR3 sequence is 13 residues long. This TCR was sampled from a man aged 60 to 75 in good health. The sample taken for sequencing was blood. V and J are TRBV29-1 and TRBJ2-1, with 8 nucleotides matching TRBD2. The CDR3 spells CSLGLGVDNEQFF. CDR3 nucleotides: TGCAGCTTGGGACTAGGCGTGGACAATGAGCAGTTCTTC.